Sequencing of this T cell receptor (beta chain) was carried out in a study of identical twins listed by TCRdb under 2016. Background on the whole study: To test whether fetal clonotypes persist, this study deep-sequenced TCR alpha and beta repertoires from monozygotic twins, from unrelated adults of various ages, and from cord blood. Replicate twin experiments were performed at different times using different library preparation protocols to rule out contamination.

V and J are trimmed by 4 bases and 6 bases, and the gene matches miss 12 bases of the junction. The CDR3 has 15 amino acids, counting the end cysteine and phenylalanine. This entry keeps only the CDR3 DNA: 45 bases, framed from base 1. CDR1 and CDR2 (SGHDT, YYEEEE) derive from the germline V gene. Every donor in the study was a healthy Caucasian. Three pairs of female monozygotic twins, all aged about 18 to 29 years, made up the twin cohort. Positive isolation kits from Invitrogen were used to isolate the CD4+ and CD8+ T cell populations. Receptor libraries were prepared by 5' RACE. The sequencing machine was an Illumina HiSeq 2000. A universal primer binding site was added through template switching, and the final cDNA carried a unique molecular identifier so that TCR cDNA molecules could be counted accurately. Specific primers in the conserved constant-segment region were used to synthesize first-strand cDNA for the TCR alpha and beta chains. Each cDNA library was double barcoded, with a SMART-Mk sample barcode plus Illumina barcodes, to control for contamination. TruSeq adapter sequences, together with Illumina sample barcodes, were added in two successive PCR steps. The TCR alpha and beta cDNA libraries were sequenced on the Illumina HiSeq platform using custom primers. The published analysis was carried out like this. Unique molecular identifiers were extracted from raw reads with MiGEC, and CDR3 positions were determined with MiXCR. For each individual, recombination models were inferred using an EM algorithm with the repgenHMM and IGoR tools. The tcR package in R was used for shared clonotype analysis, with sharing normalized by the product of cloneset sizes. Out-of-frame nonproductive sequences were analyzed to study raw recombination free of thymic and clonal selection effects. TCRdb took the public reads, trimmed them with fastp at Q25, ran MiXCR for clone calling and kept in-frame beta chains. Each CDR3 protein appears once, grouped with its most common genes and DNA. These V and J calls derive from TCRdb rather than the authors' analysis. The sample yields approximately 260,000 distinct CDR3 sequences; around 8.8% were counted once. The ten largest clones take up 3% to 3.5% of the sample.

Study-wide findings and limitations: The excess sharing between twins in beta out-of-frame sequences was weaker because fewer shared sequences reduced the signal-to-noise ratio. Fewer insertions were carried by abundant cord blood beta clonotypes; a weaker similar trend was observed in young adult naive repertoires, while no such trend was observed in memory repertoires. Zero-insertion analyses could be partly confounded by invariant T cells such as MAIT and iNKT, though diverse VJ usage argued against such confounding for most clonotypes. Out-of-frame TCR alpha sequences shared between twins showed an excess of low generation-probability sequences compared with coincidental sharing between unrelated individuals. Because the same donors could not be followed over many years, the conclusions depended on cross-sectional statistical analysis. In monozygotic twins, out-of-frame TCR alpha sharing was systematically underestimated by recombination models, although the models agreed with sharing between unrelated individuals.

This clonotype was seen a few times. Its specific antigen is unknown. There are no base qualities to consult, and no much larger clone falls within one base. A further study also used this sample, focusing on yellow fever vaccine responses in identical twins. The second paper further reports: According to the authors, the vaccine-induced T cell response in identical twins seemed to be partly convergent and partly specific to each individual. In identical twins, the study followed T cell clones that responded to the vaccine with precision.

This chain joins TRBV5-6 to TRBJ2-7; 8 bases in the middle match TRBD1. This receptor was taken from a woman between 18 and 29 years old in good health. Sequencing input: CD8+ T cells sorted from blood. For the CDR3, the sequence is CASSTQGTGLSEQYF. In nucleotides, the sequence is TGTGCCAGCAGCACCCAAGGGACAGGCCTCTCCGAGCAGTACTTC.